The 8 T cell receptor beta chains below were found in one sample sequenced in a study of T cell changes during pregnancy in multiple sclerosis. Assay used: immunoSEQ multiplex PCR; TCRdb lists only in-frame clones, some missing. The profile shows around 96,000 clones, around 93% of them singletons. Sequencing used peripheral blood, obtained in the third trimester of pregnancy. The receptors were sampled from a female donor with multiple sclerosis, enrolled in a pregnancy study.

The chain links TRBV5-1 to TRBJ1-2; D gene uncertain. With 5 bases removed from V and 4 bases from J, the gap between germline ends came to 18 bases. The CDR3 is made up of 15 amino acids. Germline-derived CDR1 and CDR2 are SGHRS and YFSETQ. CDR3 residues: CASRDSLTAPYGYTF. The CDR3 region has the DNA TGCGCCAGCAGGGACTCATTAACCGCGCCCTATGGCTACACCTTC.

CDR3 nucleotides: TGTGCCAGCAGCTTAGTACAGGGCTCCTACGAGCAGTACTTC. This encodes CASSLVQGSYEQYF. The rearrangement uses TRBV7-2 and TRBJ2-7; perhaps TRBD1 as D (6 bases). Germline V gives CDR1 SGHTA, CDR2 FQGNSA. The CDR3 totals 14 residues. V was shortened by 1 base and J by 0 bases, with 7 bases between the two germline ends.

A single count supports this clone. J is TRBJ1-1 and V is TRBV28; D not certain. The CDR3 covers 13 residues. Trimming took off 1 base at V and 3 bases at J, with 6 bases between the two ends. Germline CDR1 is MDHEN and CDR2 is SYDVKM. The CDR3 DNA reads TGTGCCAGCAGTTTATCGGGGTACACTGAAGCTTTCTTT. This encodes CASSLSGYTEAFF.

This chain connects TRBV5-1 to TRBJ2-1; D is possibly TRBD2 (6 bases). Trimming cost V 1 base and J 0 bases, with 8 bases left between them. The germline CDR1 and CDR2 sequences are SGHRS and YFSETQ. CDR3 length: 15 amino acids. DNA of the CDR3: TGCGCCAGCAGCTTGAGGGACTTCTCCTACAATGAGCAGTTCTTC. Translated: CASSLRDFSYNEQFF.

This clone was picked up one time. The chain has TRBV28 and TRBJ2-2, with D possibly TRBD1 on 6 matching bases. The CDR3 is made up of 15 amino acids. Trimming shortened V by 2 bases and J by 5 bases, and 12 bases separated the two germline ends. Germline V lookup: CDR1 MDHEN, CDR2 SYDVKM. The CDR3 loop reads CASSLAQGGTGELFF. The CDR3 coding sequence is TGTGCCAGCAGTTTAGCACAGGGCGGGACCGGGGAGCTGTTTTTT.

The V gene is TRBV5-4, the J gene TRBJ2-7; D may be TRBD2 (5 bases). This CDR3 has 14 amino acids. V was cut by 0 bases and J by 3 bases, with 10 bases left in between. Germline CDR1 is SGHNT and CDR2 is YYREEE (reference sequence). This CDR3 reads CASSLGTEVYEQYF. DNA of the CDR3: TGTGCCAGCAGCTTGGGAACGGAGGTCTACGAGCAGTACTTC.

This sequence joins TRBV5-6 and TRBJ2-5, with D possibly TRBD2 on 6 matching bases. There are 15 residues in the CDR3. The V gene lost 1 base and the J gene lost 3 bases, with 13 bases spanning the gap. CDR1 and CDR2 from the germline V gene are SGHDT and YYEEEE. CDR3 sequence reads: CASSLPLGGEETQYF. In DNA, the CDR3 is TGTGCCAGCAGCTTGCCCCTAGGAGGGGAAGAGACCCAGTACTTC. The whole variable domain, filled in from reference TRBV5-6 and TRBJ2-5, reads DAGVTQSPTHLIKTRGQQVTLRCSPKSGHDTVSWYQQALGQGPQFIFQYYEEEERQRGNFPDRFSGHQFPNYSSELNVNALLLGDSALYLCASSLPLGGEETQYFGPGTRLLVL.

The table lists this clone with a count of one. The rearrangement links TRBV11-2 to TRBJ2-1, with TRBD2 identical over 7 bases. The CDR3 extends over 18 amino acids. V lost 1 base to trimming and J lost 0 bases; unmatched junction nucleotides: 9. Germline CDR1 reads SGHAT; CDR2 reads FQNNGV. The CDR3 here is CASSLGRLAESSYNEQFF. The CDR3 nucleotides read TGTGCCAGCAGCTTAGGTCGTCTAGCGGAGAGCTCCTACAATGAGCAGTTCTTC.